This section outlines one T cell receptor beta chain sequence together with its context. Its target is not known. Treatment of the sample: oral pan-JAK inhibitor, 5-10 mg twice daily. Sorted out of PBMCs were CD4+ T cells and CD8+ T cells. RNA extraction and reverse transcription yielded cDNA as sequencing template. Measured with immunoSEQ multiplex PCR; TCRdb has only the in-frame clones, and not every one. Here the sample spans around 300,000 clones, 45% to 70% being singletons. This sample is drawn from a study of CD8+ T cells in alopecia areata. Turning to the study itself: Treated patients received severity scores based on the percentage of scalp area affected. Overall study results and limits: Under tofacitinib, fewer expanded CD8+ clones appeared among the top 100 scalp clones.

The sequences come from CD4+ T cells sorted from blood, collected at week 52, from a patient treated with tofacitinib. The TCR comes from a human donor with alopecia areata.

CDR3 protein: CASSLGASESTDTQYF. DNA for the CDR3: TGTGCCAGCAGCTTAGGGGCTAGCGAAAGCACAGATACGCAGTATTTT. J is TRBJ2-3 and V is TRBV11-2; maybe TRBD2 (6 bases). The V and J ends lost 1 base and 0 bases respectively, with 11 bases between them. From germline, CDR1 is SGHAT and CDR2 FQNNGV. The CDR3 contains 16 residues. Full variable domain (missing parts from reference TRBV11-2 and TRBJ2-3): EAGVAQSPRYKIIEKRQSVAFWCNPISGHATLYWYQQILGQGPKLLIQFQNNGVVDDSQLPKDRFSAERLKGVDSTLKIQPAKLEDSAVYLCASSLGASESTDTQYFGPGTRLTVL.